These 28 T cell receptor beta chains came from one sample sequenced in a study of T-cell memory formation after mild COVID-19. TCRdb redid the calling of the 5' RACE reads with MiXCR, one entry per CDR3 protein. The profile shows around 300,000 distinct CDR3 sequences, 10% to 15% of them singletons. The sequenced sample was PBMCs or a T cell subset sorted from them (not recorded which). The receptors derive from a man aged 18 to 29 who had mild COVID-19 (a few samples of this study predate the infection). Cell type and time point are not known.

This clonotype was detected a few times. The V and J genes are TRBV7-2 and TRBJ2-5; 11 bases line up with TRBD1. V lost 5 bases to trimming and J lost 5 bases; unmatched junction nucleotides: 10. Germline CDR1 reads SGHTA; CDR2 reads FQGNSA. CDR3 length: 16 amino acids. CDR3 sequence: CASSQYGQGAYETQYF. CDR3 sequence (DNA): TGTGCCAGCAGCCAATATGGACAGGGGGCTTACGAGACCCAGTACTTC.

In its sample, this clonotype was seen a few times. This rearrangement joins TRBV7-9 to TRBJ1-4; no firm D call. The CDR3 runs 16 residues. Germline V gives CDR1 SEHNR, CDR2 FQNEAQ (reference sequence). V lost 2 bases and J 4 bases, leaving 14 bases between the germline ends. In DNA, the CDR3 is TGTGCCAGCAGCTTAAGAGTGGGATTTTTTAATGAAAAACTGTTTTTT. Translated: CASSLRVGFFNEKLFF.

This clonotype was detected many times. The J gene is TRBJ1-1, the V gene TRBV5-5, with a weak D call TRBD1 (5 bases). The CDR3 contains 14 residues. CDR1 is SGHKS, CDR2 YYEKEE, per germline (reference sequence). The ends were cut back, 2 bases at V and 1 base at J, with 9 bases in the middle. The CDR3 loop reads CASSFRAKNTEAFF. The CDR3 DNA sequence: TGTGCCAGCAGCTTCAGGGCCAAGAACACTGAAGCTTTCTTT.

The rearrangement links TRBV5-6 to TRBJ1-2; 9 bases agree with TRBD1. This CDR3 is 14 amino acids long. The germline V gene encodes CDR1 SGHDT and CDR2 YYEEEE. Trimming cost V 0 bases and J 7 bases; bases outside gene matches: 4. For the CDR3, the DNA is TGTGCCAGCAGCTTGGACAGGGGGCGAGTTGGCTACACCTTC. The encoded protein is CASSLDRGRVGYTF.

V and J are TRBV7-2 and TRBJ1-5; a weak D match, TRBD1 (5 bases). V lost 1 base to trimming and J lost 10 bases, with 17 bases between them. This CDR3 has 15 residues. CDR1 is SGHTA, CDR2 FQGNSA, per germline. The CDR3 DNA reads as TGTGCCAGCAGCTTAGGCCCCGGGGGGGTAACTCCCCAGCATTTT. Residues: CASSLGPGGVTPQHF.

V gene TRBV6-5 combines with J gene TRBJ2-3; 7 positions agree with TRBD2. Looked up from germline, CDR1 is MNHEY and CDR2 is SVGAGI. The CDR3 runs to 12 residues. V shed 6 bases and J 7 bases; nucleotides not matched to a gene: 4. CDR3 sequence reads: CASRTGGNTQYF. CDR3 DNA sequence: TGTGCCAGCAGAACGGGAGGAAATACGCAGTATTTT.

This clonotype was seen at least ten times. For the CDR3, the DNA is TGCGCCAGCAGCTCGTTGGACAGGGATGGCTACACCTTC. Protein: CASSSLDRDGYTF. V gene TRBV5-1 combines with J gene TRBJ1-2; 8 nucleotides match TRBD1. This CDR3 is built from 13 residues. CDR1 is SGHRS and CDR2 is YFSETQ in the germline V gene. Losses at the gene ends were 3 bases for V and 6 bases for J; bases not matched to a gene: 4.

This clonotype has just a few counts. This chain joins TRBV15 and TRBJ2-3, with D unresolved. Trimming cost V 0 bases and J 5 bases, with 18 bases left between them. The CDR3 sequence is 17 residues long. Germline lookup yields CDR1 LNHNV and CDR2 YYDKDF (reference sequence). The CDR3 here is CATSRDPWSGSGDTQYF. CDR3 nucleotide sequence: TGTGCCACCAGCAGAGATCCATGGTCCGGGTCGGGAGATACGCAGTATTTT.

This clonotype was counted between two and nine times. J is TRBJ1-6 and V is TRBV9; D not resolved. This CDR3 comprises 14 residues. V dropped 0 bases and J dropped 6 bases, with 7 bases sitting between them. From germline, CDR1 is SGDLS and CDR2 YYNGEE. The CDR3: CASSVGQLNSPLHF. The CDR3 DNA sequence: TGTGCCAGCAGCGTAGGGCAGCTTAATTCACCCCTCCACTTT.

This CDR3 is CASTLQGTTEAFF. CDR3 in DNA: TGTGCCAGCACCCTTCAGGGAACCACTGAAGCTTTCTTT. V gene TRBV28 combines with J gene TRBJ1-1; TRBD1 is a possible D gene (5 bases). Germline V gene data show CDR1 as MDHEN and CDR2 as SYDVKM. The CDR3 loop spans 13 amino acids. Between the trimmed V and J ends, which lost 7 bases and 4 bases, there was a span of 13 bases.

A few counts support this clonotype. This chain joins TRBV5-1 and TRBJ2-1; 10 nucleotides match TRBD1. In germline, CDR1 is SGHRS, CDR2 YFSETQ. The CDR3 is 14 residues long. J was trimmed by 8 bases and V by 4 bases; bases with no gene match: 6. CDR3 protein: CASSPGTGVDEQFF. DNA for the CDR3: TGCGCCAGCAGCCCCGGGACAGGGGTTGATGAGCAGTTCTTC.

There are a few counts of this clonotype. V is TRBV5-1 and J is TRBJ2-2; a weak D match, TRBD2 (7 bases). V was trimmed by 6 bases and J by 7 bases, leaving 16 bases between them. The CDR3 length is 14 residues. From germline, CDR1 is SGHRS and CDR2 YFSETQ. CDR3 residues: CASTPGGQFGELFF. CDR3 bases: TGCGCCAGCACCCCCGGGGGGCAATTCGGGGAGCTGTTTTTT.

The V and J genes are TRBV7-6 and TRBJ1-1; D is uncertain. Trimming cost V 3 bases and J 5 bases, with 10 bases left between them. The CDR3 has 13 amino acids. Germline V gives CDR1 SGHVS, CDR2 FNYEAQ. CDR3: CASSLGRTTEAFF. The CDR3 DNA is TGTGCCAGCAGCTTGGGTAGAACGACTGAAGCTTTCTTT. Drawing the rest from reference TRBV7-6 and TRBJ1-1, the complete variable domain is GAGVSQSPRYKVTKRGQDVALRCDPISGHVSLYWYRQALGQGPEFLTYFNYEAQQDKSGLPNDRFSAERPEGSISTLTIQRTEQRDSAMYRCASSLGRTTEAFFGQGTRLTVV.

CDR3 amino acids: CSVGGRDRSTGELFF. The CDR3 DNA reads TGCAGCGTTGGGGGCCGGGACAGGAGCACCGGGGAGCTGTTTTTT. This chain links TRBV29-1 with TRBJ2-2; 8 positions agree with TRBD1. Germline V CDR1 and CDR2: SQVTM, ANQGSEA. The V and J ends lost 4 bases and 4 bases, in that order; junction bases with no gene match: 8. The CDR3 runs to 15 residues.

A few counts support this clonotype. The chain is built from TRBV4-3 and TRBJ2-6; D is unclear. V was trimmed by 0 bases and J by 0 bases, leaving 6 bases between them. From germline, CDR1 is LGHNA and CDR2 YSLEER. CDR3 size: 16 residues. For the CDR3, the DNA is TGCGCCAGCAGCCAAGATGTGAGCTCTGGGGCCAACGTCCTGACTTTC. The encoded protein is CASSQDVSSGANVLTF.

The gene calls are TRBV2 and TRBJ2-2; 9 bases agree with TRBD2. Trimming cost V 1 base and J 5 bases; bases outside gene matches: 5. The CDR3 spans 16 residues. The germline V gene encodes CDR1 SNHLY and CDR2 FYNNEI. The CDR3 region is CASSEVGSGGTGELFF. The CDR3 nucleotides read TGTGCCAGCAGTGAAGTTGGGAGCGGGGGGACCGGGGAGCTGTTTTTT.

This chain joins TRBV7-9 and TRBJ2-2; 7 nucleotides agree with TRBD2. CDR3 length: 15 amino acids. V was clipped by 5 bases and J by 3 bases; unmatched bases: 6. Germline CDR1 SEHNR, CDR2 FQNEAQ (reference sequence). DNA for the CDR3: TGTGCCAGCAGCCCCCGGGCGGGGGACACCGGGGAGCTGTTTTTT. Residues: CASSPRAGDTGELFF.

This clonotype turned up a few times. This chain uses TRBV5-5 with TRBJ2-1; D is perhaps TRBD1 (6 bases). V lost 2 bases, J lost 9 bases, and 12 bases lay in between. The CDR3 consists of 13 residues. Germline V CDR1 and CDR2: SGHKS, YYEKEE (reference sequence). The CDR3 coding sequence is TGTGCCAGCAGCTTCGGGAACAGGGCTGAGCAGTTCTTC. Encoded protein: CASSFGNRAEQFF.

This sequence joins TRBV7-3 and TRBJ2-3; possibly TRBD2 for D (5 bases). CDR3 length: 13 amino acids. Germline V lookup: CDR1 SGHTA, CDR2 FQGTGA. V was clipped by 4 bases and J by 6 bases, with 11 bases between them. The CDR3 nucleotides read TGTGCCAGCAGCTCCCCGTGGACTGATACGCAGTATTTT. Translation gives CASSSPWTDTQYF.

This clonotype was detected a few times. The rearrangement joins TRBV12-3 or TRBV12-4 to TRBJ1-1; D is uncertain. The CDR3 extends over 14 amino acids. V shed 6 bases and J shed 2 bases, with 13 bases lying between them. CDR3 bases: TGTGCCAGCAGCCCTGCGGCATTCAACACTGAAGCTTTCTTT. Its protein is CASSPAAFNTEAFF.

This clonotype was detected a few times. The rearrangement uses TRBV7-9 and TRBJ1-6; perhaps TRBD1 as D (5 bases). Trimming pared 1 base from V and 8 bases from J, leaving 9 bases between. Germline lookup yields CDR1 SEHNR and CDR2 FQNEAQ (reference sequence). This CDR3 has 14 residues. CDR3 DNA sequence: TGTGCCAGCAGCTTAGAGGACACGGATTCACCCCTCCACTTT. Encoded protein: CASSLEDTDSPLHF.

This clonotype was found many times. In DNA form, the CDR3 reads TGTGCCAGCAGTTACTCGGGCGGCAACCAAGAGACCCAGTACTTC. This codes for CASSYSGGNQETQYF. The V and J genes are TRBV6-5 and TRBJ2-5, with no clear D. V was pared by 0 bases and J by 0 bases, with 8 bases between. The germline gives CDR1 MNHEY, CDR2 SVGAGI. CDR3 length equals 15 residues.

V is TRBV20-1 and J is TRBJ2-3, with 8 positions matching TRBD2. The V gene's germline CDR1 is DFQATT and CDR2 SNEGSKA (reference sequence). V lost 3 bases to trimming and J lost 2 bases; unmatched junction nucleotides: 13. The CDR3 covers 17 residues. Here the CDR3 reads CSARVARGGGSTDTQYF. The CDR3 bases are TGCAGTGCTAGGGTGGCTCGGGGCGGGGGGTCCACAGATACGCAGTATTTT.

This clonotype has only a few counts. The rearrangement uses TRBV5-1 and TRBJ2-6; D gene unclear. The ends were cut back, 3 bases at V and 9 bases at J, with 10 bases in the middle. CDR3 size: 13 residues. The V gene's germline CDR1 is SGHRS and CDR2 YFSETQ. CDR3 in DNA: TGCGCCAGCAGCTCCGCTGTGGACAACGTCCTGACTTTC. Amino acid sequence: CASSSAVDNVLTF.

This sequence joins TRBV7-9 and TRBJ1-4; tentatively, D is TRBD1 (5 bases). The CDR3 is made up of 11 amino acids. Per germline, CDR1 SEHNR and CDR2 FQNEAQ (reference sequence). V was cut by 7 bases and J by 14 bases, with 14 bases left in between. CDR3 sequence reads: CASNGGPYLFF. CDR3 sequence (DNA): TGTGCCAGCAACGGGGGACCTTACCTGTTTTTT.

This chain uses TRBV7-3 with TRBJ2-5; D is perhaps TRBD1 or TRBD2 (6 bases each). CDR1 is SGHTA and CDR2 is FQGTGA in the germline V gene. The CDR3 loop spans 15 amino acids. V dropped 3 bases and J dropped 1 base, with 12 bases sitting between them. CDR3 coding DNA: TGTGCCAGCAGCTTTGAGGGGGGCACCCAAGAGACCCAGTACTTC. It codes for CASSFEGGTQETQYF.

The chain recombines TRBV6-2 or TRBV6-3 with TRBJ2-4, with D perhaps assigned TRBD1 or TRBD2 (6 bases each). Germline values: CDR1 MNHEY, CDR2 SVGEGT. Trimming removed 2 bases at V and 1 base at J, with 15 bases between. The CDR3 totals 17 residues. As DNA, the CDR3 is TGTGCCAGCAGTTACGGTTCTGGAGGGGGTGCCAAAAACATTCAGTACTTC. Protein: CASSYGSGGGAKNIQYF.

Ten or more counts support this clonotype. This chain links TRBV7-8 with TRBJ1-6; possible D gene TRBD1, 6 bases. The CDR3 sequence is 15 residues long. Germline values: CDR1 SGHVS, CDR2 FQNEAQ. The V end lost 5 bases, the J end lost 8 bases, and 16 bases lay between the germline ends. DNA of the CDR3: TGTGCCAGCAGCGCCGGCCAGGGGCAATATTCACCCCTCCACTTT. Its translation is CASSAGQGQYSPLHF.